Listed below are T cell receptor beta chains from one sample, sequenced in a study of PD-1 blockade in mismatch repair-deficient tumors. Clones were read by immunoSEQ multiplex PCR, and TCRdb kept only the in-frame ones, dropping some. The table includes more than 85,000 clones, 82% detected once. Sequencing used peripheral blood, obtained 36 weeks after starting pembrolizumab. The receptors derive from an adult with mismatch repair-deficient cancer. Each CDR3 is given with its conserved first and last residue. The D gene is left open where the match is weak. Clone size, where shown, is once, few, many, or a class for clones that have expanded.

>-|12|TRBV11-1|TRBJ2-7|-
CASSLEWGEQYF
TGTGCCAGCAGCTTAGAGTGGGGCGAGCAGTACTTC
>-|15|TRBV2|TRBJ1-2|-
CASSNKGGGPYGYTF
TGTGCCAGCAGTAATAAGGGGGGGGGACCCTATGGCTACACCTTC
>TRBD2|18|TRBV19|TRBJ2-1|-
CASSTTSARAKYYNEQFF
TGTGCCAGTAGTACGACTAGCGCGCGGGCAAAGTACTACAATGAGCAGTTCTTC
>TRBD2|15|TRBV7-3|TRBJ2-3|-
CASSPRLAGTDTQYF
TGTGCCAGCAGCCCACGACTAGCCGGCACAGATACGCAGTATTTT
>-|13|TRBV18|TRBJ1-4|-
CASSPLGYEKLFF
TGTGCCAGCTCACCACTAGGGTACGAAAAACTGTTTTTT
>TRBD1|14|TRBV18|TRBJ1-5|few
CASSGQGDNQPQHF
TGTGCCAGCTCGGGACAGGGGGACAATCAGCCCCAGCATTTT
>-|15|TRBV18|TRBJ2-5|-
CASSPQLTFQETQYF
TGTGCCAGCTCACCCCAGCTCACATTTCAAGAGACCCAGTACTTC
>TRBD2|13|TRBV10-2|TRBJ2-7|-
CASKRGSNYEQYF
TGCGCCAGCAAGCGGGGCTCAAACTACGAGCAGTACTTC
>-|13|TRBV7-9|TRBJ1-2|-
CASSLAGDSGYTF
TGTGCCAGCAGCTTAGCAGGAGATAGTGGCTACACCTTC
>-|13|TRBV4-1|TRBJ1-2|-
CASSQQSNYGYTF
TGCGCCAGCAGCCAACAGTCTAACTATGGCTACACCTTC
>TRBD1|16|TRBV10-3|TRBJ1-5|-
CAISADRGTEGQPQHF
TGTGCCATCAGTGCTGACAGGGGAACGGAAGGTCAGCCCCAGCATTTT
>TRBD2|14|TRBV29-1|TRBJ2-3|-
CSDKGTSGSGAQYF
TGCAGCGATAAAGGGACTAGCGGGAGCGGAGCGCAGTATTTT
>-|14|TRBV2|TRBJ2-3|once
CASSGGTFPDTQYF
TGTGCCAGCAGTGGAGGGACATTTCCAGATACGCAGTATTTT
>TRBD1|15|TRBV7-9|TRBJ2-1|-
CASSLVRQGHNEQFF
TGTGCCAGCAGCTTAGTCAGACAGGGCCATAATGAGCAGTTCTTC
>-|14|TRBV5-1|TRBJ2-1|-
CASSLEFGYNEQFF
TGCGCCAGCAGCTTGGAATTCGGCTACAATGAGCAGTTCTTC
>-|13|TRBV9|TRBJ2-2|few
CASSVGGTGELFF
TGTGCCAGCAGCGTAGGAGGGACCGGGGAGCTGTTTTTT
>-|15|TRBV27|TRBJ1-5|-
CASSLRSGGFQPQHF
TGTGCCAGCAGTCTCAGGTCCGGGGGTTTTCAGCCCCAGCATTTT
>TRBD1|17|TRBV30|TRBJ1-5|once
CAWSPDRGPYSNQPQHF
TGTGCCTGGAGCCCTGACAGGGGGCCTTATAGCAATCAGCCCCAGCATTTT
>TRBD1|16|TRBV16|TRBJ2-7|-
CASSPTPGQGPYEQYF
TGTGCCAGCAGCCCCACCCCGGGACAGGGTCCCTACGAGCAGTACTTC
>-|13|TRBV5-6|TRBJ2-4|-
CASRFGSKNIQYF
TGTGCCAGCAGGTTCGGGAGCAAAAACATTCAGTACTTC
>-|14|TRBV11-3|TRBJ2-7|-
CASRKQGMGYEQYF
TGTGCCAGCAGAAAACAGGGTATGGGCTACGAGCAGTACTTC
>-|13|TRBV30|TRBJ1-1|-
CAWRAGDNTEAFF
TGTGCCTGGAGGGCAGGAGATAACACTGAAGCTTTCTTT
>TRBD2|14|TRBV29-1|TRBJ2-1|-
CSVVKRGTGNEQFF
TGCAGCGTTGTTAAGCGGGGGACGGGCAATGAGCAGTTCTTC
>TRBD1|15|TRBV18|TRBJ1-4|-
CASSPDRQGWQKLFF
TGTGCCAGCTCACCGGATAGACAGGGGTGGCAAAAACTGTTTTTT
>-|16|TRBV2|TRBJ2-1|-
CASSPGFQGLYNEQFF
TGTGCCAGCAGTCCTGGCTTCCAAGGCCTCTACAATGAGCAGTTCTTC